These 18 T cell receptor beta chains originate from one sample sequenced in a study of shared clonotypes between healthy human individuals. Measured with immunoSEQ multiplex PCR; TCRdb has only the in-frame clones, and not every one. The sample includes around 1.5 million clones, around 98% of them seen just once. The specimen was naive CD4+ T cells sorted from blood. As for subset: CD45RA+ positively selected. The source of these receptors is a man in his thirties or forties in good health.

This clone appeared a single time. In nucleotides, the CDR3 is TGTGCCAGCAGCCTGGGGGGGCGCACTCCGCAGTTCTTC. Amino acids: CASSLGGRTPQFF. The chain employs TRBV7-2 and TRBJ2-1; weak D call: TRBD2 (7 bases). The CDR3 runs 13 residues. The germline V gene has CDR1 SGHTA and CDR2 FQGNSA. Trimming took 5 bases from V and 12 from J, leaving 17 bases between them.

CDR3 bases: TGCGCCAGCACCTCATTAGGACCCCGGGACCAGACCTACAATGAGCAGTTCTTC. Translated: CASTSLGPRDQTYNEQFF. The chain is built from TRBV5-1 and TRBJ2-1, with D possibly called TRBD1 or TRBD2 (5 bases each). The V end was cut by 6 bases, the J end by 2 bases, with 24 bases between. This CDR3 is 18 amino acids long. CDR1 is SGHRS and CDR2 is YFSETQ in the germline V gene.

J is TRBJ1-4 and V is TRBV7-8, with 7 bases matching TRBD1. CDR3 length: 16 residues. CDR1 is SGHVS, CDR2 FQNEAQ, per germline. The J segment lost 4 bases and the V segment lost 1 base, leaving 6 bases of the junction unmatched. CDR3 loop: CASSLGFQGVNEKLFF. The CDR3 coding sequence is TGTGCCAGCAGCTTAGGCTTTCAGGGGGTTAATGAAAAACTGTTTTTT.

V gene TRBV5-1 combines with J gene TRBJ2-1, with 11 bases matching TRBD1. This CDR3 is built from 14 residues. Germline CDR1 and CDR2: SGHRS and YFSETQ. Trimming took 4 bases from V and 6 from J; bases not matched to a gene: 3. Here the CDR3 reads CASSQGQGGNEQFF. The DNA of the CDR3 is TGCGCCAGCAGCCAGGGACAGGGGGGCAATGAGCAGTTCTTC.

The V and J genes are TRBV6-6 and TRBJ2-2; no clear D. The CDR3 loop spans 12 amino acids. Germline V CDR1 and CDR2: MNHNY, SVGAGI (reference sequence). Trimming removed 9 bases at V and 6 bases at J, with 11 bases between. The CDR3 nucleotides read TGTGCCAGTGGTATTCAGCCCGGGGAGCTGTTTTTT. Translation gives CASGIQPGELFF.

The genes are TRBV6-5 and TRBJ1-3; maybe TRBD1 (6 bases). The germline CDR1 and CDR2 sequences are MNHEY and SVGAGI. This CDR3 has 14 residues. Trimming removed 8 bases from V and 2 bases from J, with 13 bases in between. CDR3 amino acids: CASQKQGTGNTIYF. Here the CDR3 DNA reads TGTGCCAGCCAAAAACAGGGAACTGGAAACACCATATATTTT.

This chain links TRBV28 with TRBJ2-7, with 7 bases matching TRBD2. V gave up 4 bases and J gave up 2 bases; unmatched junction bases: 11. Germline CDR1 reads MDHEN; CDR2 reads SYDVKM. This CDR3 has 16 residues. CDR3 DNA: TGTGCCAGCAGTTGGCTTCGCGGGAGAGCTACCTACGAGCAGTACTTC. The encoded protein is CASSWLRGRATYEQYF.

J is TRBJ2-6 and V is TRBV5-1, with D possibly being TRBD1 or TRBD2 (5 bases each). The CDR3 spans 17 residues. The V end lost 0 bases, the J end lost 1 base, and 11 bases lay between the germline ends. CDR1 SGHRS and CDR2 YFSETQ come from the germline V gene. The CDR3 nucleotides read TGCGCCAGCAGCTTGGCGCCCGGGGCTTCTGGGGCCAACGTCCTGACTTTC. It yields the protein CASSLAPGASGANVLTF. Filled out from reference TRBV5-1 and TRBJ2-6, the complete variable domain reads KAGVTQTPRYLIKTRGQQVTLSCSPISGHRSVSWYQQTPGQGLQFLFEYFSETQRNKGNFPGRFSGRQFSNSRSEMNVSTLELGDSALYLCASSLAPGASGANVLTFGAGSRLTVL.

The V and J genes are TRBV7-9 and TRBJ1-2, with D perhaps TRBD1 (5 bases). The CDR3 has 15 amino acids. Germline V lookup: CDR1 SEHNR, CDR2 FQNEAQ (reference sequence). V lost 2 bases to trimming and J lost 1 base, with 11 bases between them. The CDR3 here is CASSLLSTVNYGYTF. The DNA for the CDR3 is TGTGCCAGCAGCTTACTTTCGACAGTTAACTATGGCTACACCTTC.

This clone was seen once. This sequence joins TRBV7-9 and TRBJ2-2, with D possibly being TRBD2 (6 bases). The CDR3 has 14 amino acids. The V and J ends lost 5 bases and 7 bases respectively, with 14 bases between them. In germline, CDR1 is SEHNR, CDR2 FQNEAQ (reference sequence). The CDR3 loop is CASSRSYGSGELFF. The CDR3 bases are TGTGCCAGCAGCCGATCTTACGGGAGCGGGGAGCTGTTTTTT.

The chain is built from TRBV27 and TRBJ2-7; no clear D gene. The V end lost 4 bases, the J end lost 1 base, and 11 bases lay between the germline ends. The germline gives CDR1 MNHEY, CDR2 SMNVEV (reference sequence). The CDR3 is made up of 14 amino acids. CDR3 in DNA: TGTGCCAGCAGTTCGGTTGGGGTTTCCTACGAGCAGTACTTC. It specifies CASSSVGVSYEQYF.

J is TRBJ1-4 and V is TRBV6-5, with 10 bases aligning to TRBD1. V shed 4 bases and J 8 bases; nucleotides not matched to a gene: 7. From germline, CDR1 is MNHEY and CDR2 SVGAGI. This CDR3 region has 15 residues. The CDR3 nucleotides read TGTGCCAGCAGTTTCATTCCGGGACAGGGGGAAAAACTGTTTTTT. This codes for CASSFIPGQGEKLFF.

The chain recombines TRBV5-1 with TRBJ2-3; 13 bases fit TRBD2. Germline CDR1 reads SGHRS; CDR2 reads YFSETQ. V shed 3 bases, J shed 5 bases, and the junction held 6 bases outside the gene matches. The CDR3 runs to 16 residues. The CDR3 DNA reads TGCGCCAGCAGCTCAGGACTAGCGGGAGTTCGAGATACGCAGTATTTT. It specifies CASSSGLAGVRDTQYF.

This clone came up a few times. V usage is TRBV10-1 and J usage is TRBJ2-7; 8 bases align to TRBD1. Germline CDR1 is WNHNN and CDR2 is SYGVQD (reference sequence). V dropped 5 bases and J dropped 3; count of bases not matched to a gene: 3. The length of the CDR3 is 13 residues. The CDR3 loop is CASSSGQVYEQYF. The CDR3 DNA follows: TGCGCCAGCAGTTCGGGACAGGTCTACGAGCAGTACTTC.

Comment on this clone: This CDR3 is also generated by other DNA sequences in the sample. The chain links TRBV27 to TRBJ2-7; D not certain. This CDR3 has 12 amino acids. The V end was cut by 6 bases, the J end by 3 bases, with 9 bases between. Germline lookup yields CDR1 MNHEY and CDR2 SMNVEV (reference sequence). The CDR3 region is CASSLSYYEQYF. CDR3 coding DNA: TGTGCCAGCAGCCTATCCTACTACGAGCAGTACTTC.

The genes are TRBV5-4 and TRBJ2-7, with 8 positions matching TRBD1. V trimming: 4 bases; J trimming: 0 bases; junction bases outside the gene matches: 6. Germline CDR1 SGHNT, CDR2 YYREEE (reference sequence). CDR3 length equals 15 residues. CDR3 bases: TGTGCCAGCAGCCCCGTCGGACAGGGCTCCTACGAGCAGTACTTC. Its protein product is CASSPVGQGSYEQYF.

V gene TRBV28 combines with J gene TRBJ2-7, with 8 bases fitting TRBD1. Germline V gives CDR1 MDHEN, CDR2 SYDVKM. Losses at the gene ends were 2 bases for V and 4 bases for J; bases not matched to a gene: 10. This CDR3 is built from 16 residues. The CDR3 DNA follows: TGTGCCAGCAGTTTAAGTGGGCAGGGGGCTTTTTACGAGCAGTACTTC. Protein product: CASSLSGQGAFYEQYF. The full variable domain, rest sourced from reference TRBV28 and TRBJ2-7, is DVKVTQSSRYLVKRTGEKVFLECVQDMDHENMFWYRQDPGLGLRLIYFSYDVKMKEKGDIPEGYSVSREKKERFSLILESASTNQTSMYLCASSLSGQGAFYEQYFGPGTRLTVT.

DNA for the CDR3: TGTGCCAGCAGCTTAGCCGGGTATTTAGAGACCCAGTACTTC. This sequence encodes CASSLAGYLETQYF. The gene calls are TRBV7-7 and TRBJ2-5; D remains unclear. V lost 0 bases and J lost 4, with 9 bases in between. The CDR3 has 14 residues. CDR1 and CDR2 from the germline V gene are SSHAT and FNYEAQ (reference sequence).